This is a list of T cell receptor beta chains from one sample in a study of OX40 agonist ivuxolimab in advanced cancers. TCRdb's copy holds only in-frame clones and misses some; the assay was immunoSEQ multiplex PCR. Of roughly 80,000 clones listed, about 85% are singletons. The sample consisted of CD4+ or CD8+ T cells sorted from blood, taken in a trial of the OX40 agonist ivuxolimab. Source of these receptors: an adult with an advanced solid tumor such as melanoma, head and neck, liver or kidney cancer. CDR3s include the opening cysteine and the closing phenylalanine or tryptophan. A D gene is named only where the DNA matches it firmly. Clone size, where shown, is once, few, many, or a class for clones that have expanded.

v_call	d_call	j_call	clone_size	cdr3_nt	cdr3_aa
TRBV28	TRBD1	TRBJ1-4	NA	TGTGCCAGCAGTTGGACAGGAATTGGAGAAAAACTGTTTTTT	CASSWTGIGEKLFF
TRBV7-2	NA	TRBJ2-5	NA	TGTGCCAGCAGCCCGGATAGAGGGCGGGAGACCCAGTACTTC	CASSPDRGRETQYF
TRBV5-4	TRBD2	TRBJ2-2	NA	TGTGCCAGCAGCAACGGGGGGCTAGCGGGAGTCACCGGGGAGCTGTTTTTT	CASSNGGLAGVTGELFF
TRBV10-3	TRBD1	TRBJ2-4	NA	TGTGCCATCAGTAGGGGGCCGGGCAAAAACATTCAGTACTTC	CAISRGPGKNIQYF
TRBV25-1	TRBD1	TRBJ1-6	NA	TGTGCCAGCAAACAGGGGTCTTCACCCCTCCACTTT	CASKQGSSPLHF
TRBV28	TRBD1	TRBJ1-3	NA	TGTGCCAGCAGTAAACAGGGGAATCCTGGAAACACCATATATTTT	CASSKQGNPGNTIYF
TRBV6-1	TRBD2	TRBJ2-5	NA	TGTGCCATCCGCCTGGCTAGCGGGGGGGAGACCCAGTACTTC	CAIRLASGGETQYF
TRBV7-3	TRBD1	TRBJ2-1	NA	TGTGCCAGCAGCTCCTCCGGGACAGGGATAAGGGAGCAGTTCTTC	CASSSSGTGIREQFF
TRBV5-1	NA	TRBJ2-7	few	TGCGCCAGCGGCCAGTTGTCGGCCTACGAGCAGTACTTC	CASGQLSAYEQYF
TRBV7-2	TRBD1	TRBJ1-2	NA	TGTGCCAGCAGGGACTCTCCAGGGGGCCAGGGCTACACCTTC	CASRDSPGGQGYTF
TRBV7-9	TRBD1	TRBJ1-5	NA	TGTGCCAGCAGCAGACAGGGGGCGAAGCATTTT	CASSRQGAKHF
TRBV29-1	TRBD2	TRBJ2-7	NA	TGCAGCGTTGGCGGGGGGATGAGCTCCTACGAGCAGTACTTC	CSVGGGMSSYEQYF
TRBV10-3	NA	TRBJ2-5	once	TGTGCCATCAGGGCACAAGAGACCCAGTACTTC	CAIRAQETQYF
TRBV27	NA	TRBJ2-5	NA	TGTGCCAGCAGTTCCCAAGAGACCCAGTACTTC	CASSSQETQYF
TRBV6-5	NA	TRBJ1-1	NA	TGTGCCAGCAGGGGCTCAGGGGCAACTGAAGCTTTCTTT	CASRGSGATEAFF
TRBV6-5	NA	TRBJ1-4	NA	TGTGCCAGCAGTCTTACAGGATTAACTAATGAAAAACTGTTTTTT	CASSLTGLTNEKLFF
TRBV30	TRBD2	TRBJ2-7	NA	TGTGCCTGGAGTTACGGACTAGCGGGGGGGCCCTACGAGCAGTACTTC	CAWSYGLAGGPYEQYF
TRBV19	TRBD1	TRBJ2-1	NA	TGTGCCAGTAGCAACAGGGGTAACCCCTACAATGAGCAGTTCTTC	CASSNRGNPYNEQFF
TRBV6-1	TRBD1	TRBJ2-7	NA	TGTGCCAGCAGTGTTGAGGGGGCCAAGCCTAGCTGGGGGTACGAGCAGTACTTC	CASSVEGAKPSWGYEQYF
TRBV28	NA	TRBJ2-3	NA	TGTGCCAGCACCTACAGGGCTGGCACAGATACGCAGTATTTT	CASTYRAGTDTQYF
TRBV2	TRBD2	TRBJ2-3	NA	TGTGCCAGCAAGGGACTAGGAGTAGATACGCAGTATTTT	CASKGLGVDTQYF
TRBV2	NA	TRBJ2-1	NA	TGTGCCAGCAAATCTCAGCTAGCCGGAGGGGGTAATGAGCAGTTCTTC	CASKSQLAGGGNEQFF
TRBV2	NA	TRBJ1-4	few	TGTGCCAGCAGTGGGAACCGGGACGACGAAAAACTGTTTTTT	CASSGNRDDEKLFF
TRBV5-8	NA	TRBJ2-2	NA	TGTGCCAGCAGCTTCGAGTACGGACGAGACGGGGAGCTGTTTTTT	CASSFEYGRDGELFF
TRBV7-9	NA	TRBJ2-7	NA	TGTGCCAGCAGTCGAGGACAGCCCTCCTACGAGCAGTACTTC	CASSRGQPSYEQYF
TRBV19	NA	TRBJ2-7	NA	TGTGCCAGTAGTATAGTGCCAGGGAACTACGAGCAGTACTTC	CASSIVPGNYEQYF
TRBV7-2	NA	TRBJ1-6	NA	TGTGCCAGCGTTCTCGGGGGGGTCGGCTCACCCCTCCACTTT	CASVLGGVGSPLHF
TRBV29-1	TRBD1	TRBJ2-7	NA	TGCAGCGTTGAATGGTCGGGACAGGCCACCCACGAGCAGTACTTC	CSVEWSGQATHEQYF
TRBV6-5	NA	TRBJ2-1	NA	TGTGCCAGCAGTTACTCAGACTTTTACAATGAGCAGTTCTTC	CASSYSDFYNEQFF
TRBV7-9	NA	TRBJ1-1	NA	TGTGCCAGCAGCCTATCAGACAGAGACCAAGCTTTCTTT	CASSLSDRDQAFF
TRBV27	TRBD1	TRBJ1-2	NA	TGTGCCAGCAGTTCAGACAGGGGGAAAGAGGGCTACACCTTC	CASSSDRGKEGYTF
TRBV5-4	NA	TRBJ1-2	NA	TGTGCCAGCGGGGTAGGGTGGGACTATGGCTACACCTTC	CASGVGWDYGYTF
TRBV13	TRBD2	TRBJ2-7	NA	TGTGCCAGCAGCTTAGTAGCGGGAGTAGGTGAGCAGTACTTC	CASSLVAGVGEQYF
TRBV7-2	NA	TRBJ2-7	NA	TGTGCCAGCACCCTGGACAGAGGGTTCCACGAGCAGTACTTC	CASTLDRGFHEQYF
TRBV19	NA	TRBJ2-3	NA	TGTGCCAGCGGGGACCTCACCAGAGATACGCAGTATTTT	CASGDLTRDTQYF
TRBV5-1	NA	TRBJ2-2	NA	TGCGCCAGCAGCTTCCTCAGGGGCACCGGGGAGCTGTTTTTT	CASSFLRGTGELFF
TRBV5-1	TRBD2	TRBJ2-7	once	TGCGCCAGCAGCAGATCACCGGGACTAGCGACGAACGAGCAGTACTTC	CASSRSPGLATNEQYF
TRBV7-2	NA	TRBJ1-2	NA	TGTGCCAGCAGCTTACCGGGGGGCGAGAACTATGGCTACACCTTC	CASSLPGGENYGYTF
TRBV5-1	TRBD1	TRBJ1-1	NA	TGCGCCAGCAGCTTGGAGGCAGGGGGGAACACTGAAGCTTTCTTT	CASSLEAGGNTEAFF
TRBV5-1	TRBD2	TRBJ2-3	NA	TGCGCCAGCAGTCAAGGGACTAGCCTGGGCGGCACAGATACGCAGTATTTT	CASSQGTSLGGTDTQYF
TRBV28	TRBD2	TRBJ2-1	NA	TGTGCCAGCAGTGCCCCGGGCGGGAGGGGAGGGAATGAGCAGTTCTTC	CASSAPGGRGGNEQFF
TRBV30	NA	TRBJ1-6	few	TGTGCCTGGAGGGACTATTTGAGGTCCTATAATTCACCCCTCCACTTT	CAWRDYLRSYNSPLHF
TRBV6-1	TRBD2	TRBJ2-7	NA	TGTGCCAGCAGTGGGGAGGGGTACTACGAGCAGTACTTC	CASSGEGYYEQYF
TRBV6-5	NA	TRBJ2-5	NA	TGTGCCAGCAGTTCCCAAGAGACCCAGTACTTC	CASSSQETQYF
TRBV30	TRBD2	TRBJ2-7	NA	TGTGCCTGGAGACTAGCGGGGTTGCACGAGCAGTACTTC	CAWRLAGLHEQYF
TRBV7-2	NA	TRBJ2-4	NA	TGTGCCAGCAGCTCACCCTTAGGGTCGGGGAACATTCAGTACTTC	CASSSPLGSGNIQYF
TRBV7-2	NA	TRBJ2-7	few	TGTGCCAGCAGCTTAGATGCCTACGAGCAGTACTTC	CASSLDAYEQYF
TRBV2	NA	TRBJ2-5	NA	TGTGCCAGCAGTGACCCAGGGGGAGGGGAGACCCAGTACTTC	CASSDPGGGETQYF
TRBV28	TRBD2	TRBJ2-7	NA	TGTGCCAGCAGTCAAATTGGACTAGCGGGGGTTAATGGGTACGAGCAGTACTTC	CASSQIGLAGVNGYEQYF
TRBV19	NA	TRBJ1-5	once	TGTGCCAGTACCACGAGGTACGGCAATCAGCCCCAGCATTTT	CASTTRYGNQPQHF